The sequence of this T cell receptor beta chain was determined in a study of Tregs in tolerant kidney transplant recipients. In the study overall: CD4+CD25+CD127- cells came from roughly 3-day belatacept mixed lymphocyte reactions, some with roughly 5-day graft donor restimulation. Antibodies separated recipient from donor cells. Study-level points and caveats: Validation in larger populations is needed because few patients were studied.

Trimming at V came to 6 bases and at J to 3 bases, leaving 8 bases not matched to a gene. The CDR3 sequence is 15 residues long. CDR1 and CDR2 from the germline V gene are SNHLY and FYNNEI. With respect to this clone: As yet, its antigen is unknown.

Produced via immunoSEQ multiplex PCR; TCRdb's table is partial and in-frame only. The sample records 2,500 to 3,500 clones, around 40% being singletons. The chain joins TRBV2 to TRBJ1-5; 7 bases are a match to TRBD1. The sequence came from a human donor in good health. Sequences were obtained from Tregs from blood cultured with allogeneic cells. For the CDR3, the DNA is TGTGCCAGCAGCCCAGGGGGGGGCTACAATCAGCCCCAGCATTTT. Its protein is CASSPGGGYNQPQHF.